This TCR beta chain was observed in a study of cytomegalovirus exposure and HLA in healthy donors. These donors, healthy bone marrow donors, were studied. The PCR was carried out with 60 Vbeta primers and 13 Jbeta primers. Generated by immunoSEQ multiplex PCR, the TCRdb table keeps only in-frame clones and is missing some. Among 90,000 to 100,000 clones listed, over 70% were seen once. Germline V gene lookup returns CDR1 SGHTA and CDR2 FQGNSA. The junction had 2 bases not matched to a gene; V was cut back by 2 bases and J by 5 bases. This CDR3 has 13 residues. Study-wide results and caveats: Prediction of most subjects' HLA-A and HLA-B alleles by TCR beta sequences was reportedly accurate. It was 164 TCR beta chains that were listed as cytomegalovirus-associated. Sequence variants that were highly shared formed a cluster that was likely a sequencing artifact.

This clone appeared a few times. No antigen is known for it. Sequenced: PBMCs. The clonotype originates from a woman aged 40 to 50 in good health and CMV-seronegative. V is TRBV7-2 and J is TRBJ2-5; 7 nucleotides agree with TRBD2. The CDR3 nucleotides read TGTGCCAGCAGCTTAAGGGAGGGGGAGACCCAGTACTTC. Amino acid sequence: CASSLREGETQYF.